This section outlines one T cell receptor beta chain sequence together with its context. What it recognizes is unknown. The data originate from a study of human T cells and chemical hapten exposure. Overall study findings and caveats: DPC sensitization left the count of TCRs above 1 in 1000 unchanged.

Time point noted: pre-sensitization, week 0. Treatment described: therapeutic diphenylcyclopropenone sensitization with weekly scalp DPC. Original methodology: Ranging from about 23,224 to 700,000, TCR counts per sample had a median value of around 90,000. MiXCR was run by TCRdb on the RACE reads, yielding one entry per CDR3 protein. The V and J calls were determined by TCRdb, not by the authors. The data contain approximately 52,000 distinct CDR3 sequences, about a tenth of them singletons. The V and J ends lost 2 bases and 2 bases respectively, with 11 bases between them. Germline-derived CDR1 and CDR2 are MDHEN and SYDVKM. The CDR3 is 15 amino acids.

The source material was whole blood, sampled in connection with sensitization to the hapten diphenylcyclopropenone (DPC). The V gene is TRBV28, the J gene TRBJ2-3; weak D call: TRBD1 (6 bases). This sequence was found in a woman in her 40s with alopecia areata. Some clones in this sample may be carry-over from other donors' samples. The DNA for the CDR3 is TGTGCCAGCAGTTTACTCCCAGGGGCCACAGATACGCAGTATTTT. Residues: CASSLLPGATDTQYF.